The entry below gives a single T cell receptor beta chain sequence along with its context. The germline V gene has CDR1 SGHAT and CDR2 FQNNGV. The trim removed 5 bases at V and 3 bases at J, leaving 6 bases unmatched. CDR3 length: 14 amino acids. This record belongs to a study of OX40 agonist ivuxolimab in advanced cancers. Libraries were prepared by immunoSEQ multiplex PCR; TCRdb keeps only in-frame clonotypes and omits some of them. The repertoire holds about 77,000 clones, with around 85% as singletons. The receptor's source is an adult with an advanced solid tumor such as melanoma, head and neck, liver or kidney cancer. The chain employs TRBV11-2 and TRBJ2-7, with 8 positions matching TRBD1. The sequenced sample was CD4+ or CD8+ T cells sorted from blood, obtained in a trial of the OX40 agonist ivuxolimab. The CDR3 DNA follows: TGTGCCAGCAGCCCCTCGACAGGGGTCTACGAGCAGTACTTC. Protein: CASSPSTGVYEQYF.